The rows below give T cell receptor beta chains drawn from one sample of a study of cytomegalovirus exposure and HLA in healthy donors. The method was immunoSEQ multiplex PCR; TCRdb's version includes in-frame clones alone and lacks a portion of them. The sample lists fewer than 120,000 clones, approximately 86% seen once, with 1.5% to 2% in the top ten. The specimen sequenced was PBMCs. These receptors were collected from a man aged 35-49 years in good health and CMV-seronegative. The CDR3 runs from the conserved cysteine through the conserved F or W. A D gene is named only where the DNA matches it firmly. Expanded clones get a size class; other rows say once, few or many, or leave the size out.

j_call v_call d_call clone_size cdr3_nt cdr3_aa
TRBJ2-1 TRBV28 TRBD1 NA TGTGCCAGCAGCGACAATTCCGGGACAGGGATGCCCAATGAGCAGTTCTTC CASSDNSGTGMPNEQFF
TRBJ2-5 TRBV27 NA NA TGTGCCAGCAGGGGCCTGGGGCAGGCTGAGGAGACCCAGTACTTC CASRGLGQAEETQYF
TRBJ2-7 TRBV5-5 NA NA TGTGCCAGCAGCCTAGAAATGTACGAGCAGTACTTC CASSLEMYEQYF
TRBJ1-1 TRBV19 NA NA TGTGCCAGTAGTACCGACAAGAACACTGAAGCTTTCTTT CASSTDKNTEAFF
TRBJ2-1 TRBV10-1 NA few TGCGCCACCTTCCGGGGGAGCTCCTACAATGAGCAGTTCTTC CATFRGSSYNEQFF
TRBJ1-5 TRBV5-8 NA NA TGTGCCAGCAGCTTGGCGGGAGGTGGTGATCAGCCCCAGCATTTT CASSLAGGGDQPQHF
TRBJ2-1 TRBV7-2 NA NA TGTGCCAGCAGCATGCCGGTTCACAATGAGCAGTTCTTC CASSMPVHNEQFF
TRBJ2-1 TRBV18 TRBD2 NA TGTGCCAGCTCACCACTCGGGGGGGGCAACAATGAGCAGTTCTTC CASSPLGGGNNEQFF
TRBJ2-3 TRBV4-2 NA NA TGTGCCAGCAGCCAAGATGTCGGAGCCACGAGCACAGATACGCAGTATTTT CASSQDVGATSTDTQYF
TRBJ1-5 TRBV28 TRBD1 NA TGTGCCAGCAGTCCCACAGGGGGCCTCAATCAGCCCCAGCATTTT CASSPTGGLNQPQHF
TRBJ1-1 TRBV2 NA NA TGTGCCAGCAGGGTGGACATGAACACTGAAGCTTTCTTT CASRVDMNTEAFF
TRBJ2-1 TRBV7-7 TRBD1 NA TGTGCCAGCACCGCCGGGACAGGCGAGCAGTTCTTC CASTAGTGEQFF
TRBJ2-7 TRBV2 NA NA TGTGCCAGCAGCGACCAGCAGGGGCCCCTCTCCAAGCAGTACTTC CASSDQQGPLSKQYF
TRBJ1-5 TRBV27 NA NA TGTGCCAGCAGTTTTCTGGGGCAGGTCAATCAGCCCCAGCATTTT CASSFLGQVNQPQHF
TRBJ1-5 TRBV6-5 TRBD1 NA TGTGCCAGCAGGGAGACAGGGGGCCCTTATCAGCCCCAGCATTTT CASRETGGPYQPQHF
TRBJ2-2 TRBV7-6 NA NA TGTGCCAGCAGCCCAGGTACCGGGGAGCTGTTTTTT CASSPGTGELFF
TRBJ1-2 TRBV4-2 TRBD1 NA TGTGCCAGCAGCCGACCCGGGCAGGGGGCGGGCTACACCTTC CASSRPGQGAGYTF
TRBJ2-7 TRBV7-2 NA once TGTGCCAGCAGCCATTCCCCGGGGGGCAACGAGCAGTACTTC CASSHSPGGNEQYF
TRBJ1-2 TRBV18 TRBD1 NA TGTGCCAGCTCACCACTCAGGACAGGCTATGGCTACACCTTC CASSPLRTGYGYTF
TRBJ1-5 TRBV6-5 NA NA TGTGCCAGCAGTTCGCGGGGTAGCAGCAATCAGCCCCAGCATTTT CASSSRGSSNQPQHF
TRBJ1-1 TRBV6-1 NA NA TGTGCCAGCAATGGGTCGGAGCGGAAGGACACTGAAGCTTTCTTT CASNGSERKDTEAFF
TRBJ2-7 TRBV6-5 TRBD1 NA TGTGCCAGCAGTTACAACTCCGGGACAGGGTTGCAGCAGTACTTC CASSYNSGTGLQQYF
TRBJ2-5 TRBV10-3 NA NA TGTGCCATCAGCGAGTACAGGGAAGAGACCCAGTACTTC CAISEYREETQYF
TRBJ1-2 TRBV29-1 TRBD1 once TGCAGCACTTACGACAGGCGGGGACAGGGGGCCGGCTATGGCTACACCTTC CSTYDRRGQGAGYGYTF
TRBJ2-2 TRBV2 TRBD1 NA TGTGCCAGCAGTGAACTGACAGGGGGCCTCGGGGAGCTGTTTTTT CASSELTGGLGELFF
TRBJ2-7 TRBV5-1 TRBD1 NA TGCGCCAGCAGACGGGACAGGGAGGGGGTCTACGAGCAGTACTTC CASRRDREGVYEQYF
TRBJ2-7 TRBV7-6 NA NA TGTGCCAGCAGCTTAACTAGCTCCTACGAGCAGTACTTC CASSLTSSYEQYF
TRBJ2-5 TRBV5-4 NA NA TGTGCCAGCAGCAGACCGGACGGGGAAGAGACCCAGTACTTC CASSRPDGEETQYF
TRBJ2-7 TRBV5-4 TRBD2 once TGTGCCAGCAGCTTGGGCTCTAGCGGGGGCCTGAAAGGCCTGTACTTC CASSLGSSGGLKGLYF
TRBJ1-2 TRBV29-1 TRBD1 once TGCAGCGTTGCGCAGGGGGCACGGGGCTACACCTTC CSVAQGARGYTF
TRBJ2-5 TRBV30 TRBD2 NA TGTGCCTGGAGTGTACAGGCTAGCGGGGGGGCCCAGTACTTC CAWSVQASGGAQYF
TRBJ2-6 TRBV6-4 TRBD1 NA TGTGCCAGCAGTGAGGGACAGACCTCTGGGGCCAACGTCCTGACTTTC CASSEGQTSGANVLTF
TRBJ2-7 TRBV28 NA NA TGTGCCAGCAGGCTAAACTGGGAGCAGTACTTC CASRLNWEQYF
TRBJ1-4 TRBV15 NA NA TGTGCCACCAGCAGAGCGGGGACAATTGATGAAAAACTGTTTTTT CATSRAGTIDEKLFF
TRBJ1-6 TRBV2 NA NA TGTGCCAGCAGTGACAGGTGGGATTCACCCCTCCACTTT CASSDRWDSPLHF
TRBJ1-1 TRBV5-1 NA NA TGCGCCAGCAGTCCTCCGCTCAGGAAGCATGAAGCTTTCTTT CASSPPLRKHEAFF
TRBJ2-1 TRBV7-8 TRBD2 NA TGTGCCAGCAGCTTAGAGCGTTTAGCGGGGGGCCGCAATGAGCAGTTCTTC CASSLERLAGGRNEQFF
TRBJ2-6 TRBV4-3 NA NA TGCGCCAGCAGCCAAGAATCAACACGGGGGTACGAATCTGGGGCCAACGTCCTGACTTTC CASSQESTRGYESGANVLTF
TRBJ2-5 TRBV6-6 NA NA TGTGCCAGCACCCCCGTAGGAGCAGCTGAGACCCAGTACTTC CASTPVGAAETQYF
TRBJ1-1 TRBV11-3 NA once TGTGCCAGCAGCTTCCGTCCGGGTGCTGAAGCTTTCTTT CASSFRPGAEAFF
TRBJ1-4 TRBV2 NA once TGTGCCAGCAGTTACGGGGGTGTGGGAACTAATGAAAAACTGTTTTTT CASSYGGVGTNEKLFF
TRBJ1-2 TRBV29-1 NA NA TGCAGCGTTTCCCGCAGTCTCAACTATGGCTACACCTTC CSVSRSLNYGYTF
TRBJ1-1 TRBV28 TRBD1 NA TGTGCCAGCAGTTTCATAGGGACAGGGAAAGGTGAAGCTTTCTTT CASSFIGTGKGEAFF
TRBJ1-1 TRBV2 NA NA TGTGCCAGCAGTGGACGGGGGGTGGCCACTGAAGCTTTCTTT CASSGRGVATEAFF
TRBJ2-1 TRBV27 TRBD2 NA TGTGCCAGCAGTCCCGGGGGGGCCGGGAATGAGCAGTTCTTC CASSPGGAGNEQFF
TRBJ1-1 TRBV6-5 NA once TGTGCCACCATATCGGATATGGGCACGACTTTCTTT CATISDMGTTFF
TRBJ2-7 TRBV13 TRBD1 NA TGTGCCAGCAGCTTAGGAGCCGGGACAGGGGGTTACGAGCAGTACTTC CASSLGAGTGGYEQYF
TRBJ1-5 TRBV19 NA NA TGTGCCAGTAAGGACAGAGGAAATCAGCCCCAGCATTTT CASKDRGNQPQHF
TRBJ2-7 TRBV30 NA NA TGTGCCTGGAGTCCAGACTACGAGCAGTACTTC CAWSPDYEQYF
TRBJ1-1 TRBV30 NA NA TGTGCCTGGACAGTGAACACTGAAGCTTTCTTT CAWTVNTEAFF
TRBJ1-4 TRBV25-1 NA NA TGTGCCAGCAGTGAAGTCGGTAGGGAGGGGGAAAAACTGTTTTTT CASSEVGREGEKLFF
TRBJ1-6 TRBV19 NA NA TGTGCCAGTATGAGCTCCTATAATTCACCCCTCCACTTT CASMSSYNSPLHF
TRBJ1-1 TRBV5-5 NA NA TGTGCCAGCAGCATCCGACCAGGGGAGGGCACTGAAGCTTTCTTT CASSIRPGEGTEAFF
TRBJ2-7 TRBV6-5 NA NA TGTGCCAGCAGAGGGGACACGGGCGTCCAGCAGTACTTC CASRGDTGVQQYF
TRBJ1-6 TRBV6-1 NA NA TGTGCCAGCAGTGAACGTGTCTTATCTTCACCCCTCCACTTT CASSERVLSSPLHF
TRBJ2-1 TRBV7-6 TRBD1 NA TGTGCCAGCAGCTTCAACAGGGGCTCCTACAATGAGCAGTTCTTC CASSFNRGSYNEQFF
TRBJ2-5 TRBV10-3 NA NA TGTGCCATCGGCCGGGGAGAAGAGACCCAGTACTTC CAIGRGEETQYF